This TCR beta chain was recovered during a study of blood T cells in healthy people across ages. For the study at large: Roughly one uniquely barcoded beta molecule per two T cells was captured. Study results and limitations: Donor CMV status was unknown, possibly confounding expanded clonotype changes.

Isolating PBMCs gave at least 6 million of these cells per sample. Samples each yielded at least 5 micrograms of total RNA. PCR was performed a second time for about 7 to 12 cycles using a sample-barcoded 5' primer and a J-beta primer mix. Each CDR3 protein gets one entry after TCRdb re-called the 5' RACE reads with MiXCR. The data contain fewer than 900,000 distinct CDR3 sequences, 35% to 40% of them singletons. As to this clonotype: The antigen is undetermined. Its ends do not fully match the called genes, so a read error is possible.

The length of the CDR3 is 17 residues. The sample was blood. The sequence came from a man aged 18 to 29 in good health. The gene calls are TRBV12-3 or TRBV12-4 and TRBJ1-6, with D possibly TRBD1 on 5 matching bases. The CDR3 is CASSSKPGLREKSPPHF. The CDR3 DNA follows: TGTGCCAGCAGCTCTAAGCCGGGACTCAGGGAGAAGTCACCCCCCCACTTT.